This T cell receptor beta chain came from a study of shared clonotypes between healthy human individuals. About the study: The people who gave samples were a couple of women and a few men aged 18 to 49.

In the case of this clone: Its target is not known.

The V segment lost 3 bases and the J segment 6 bases; nucleotides outside the gene matches: 8. CDR1 and CDR2 (germline): SGHNT, YYREEE (reference sequence). This CDR3 is built from 15 residues. Libraries were prepared by immunoSEQ multiplex PCR; TCRdb keeps only in-frame clonotypes and omits some of them. The sample contains approximately 350,000 clones, about 74% of which appear only once. Study-wide results and limits: The authors sampled blood alone, and tissue repertoires likely differ.

This chain joins TRBV5-4 and TRBJ2-7; the match to TRBD1 covers 11 bases. The sample comprised memory CD4+ T cells sorted from blood. The subset here: CD45RA-negative fraction. The sequence derives from a man younger than 45 in good health. CDR3 sequence: CASSSSGTGGGEQYF. The CDR3 nucleotides read TGTGCCAGCAGCTCATCCGGGACAGGGGGTGGCGAGCAGTACTTC.